This TCR beta chain was obtained from a study of cytomegalovirus exposure and HLA in healthy donors. This clone was found a few times. This CDR3 is built from 16 residues. Trimming took 5 bases from V and 0 from J; bases not matched to a gene: 4. Germline CDR1 and CDR2: WSHSY and SAAADI. Primers included in the PCR were 60 Vbeta and 13 Jbeta primers. Measured with immunoSEQ multiplex PCR; TCRdb has only the in-frame clones, and not every one. The data show approximately 210,000 clones, around 75% seen once. V gene TRBV10-2 combines with J gene TRBJ2-6; the match to TRBD2 covers 7 bases. Material for sequencing was PBMCs. This TCR was sampled from a male donor in good health and CMV-seropositive. The CDR3 nucleotides are TGCGCCAGCAGTTTGGGGGGGGGCTCTGGGGCCAACGTCCTGACTTTC. Translating gives CASSLGGGSGANVLTF.